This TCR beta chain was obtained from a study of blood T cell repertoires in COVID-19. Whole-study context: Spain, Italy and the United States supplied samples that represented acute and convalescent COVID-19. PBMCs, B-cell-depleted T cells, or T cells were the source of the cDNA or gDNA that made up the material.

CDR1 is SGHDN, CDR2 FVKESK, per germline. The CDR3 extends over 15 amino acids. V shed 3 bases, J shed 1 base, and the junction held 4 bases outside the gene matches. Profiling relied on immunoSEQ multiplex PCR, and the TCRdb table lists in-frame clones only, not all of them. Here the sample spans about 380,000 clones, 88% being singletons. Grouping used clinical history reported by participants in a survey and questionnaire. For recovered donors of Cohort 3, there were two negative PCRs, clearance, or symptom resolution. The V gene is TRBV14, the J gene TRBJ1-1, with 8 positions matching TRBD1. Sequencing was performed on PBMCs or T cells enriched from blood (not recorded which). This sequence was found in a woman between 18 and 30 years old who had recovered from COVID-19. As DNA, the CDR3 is TGTGCCAGCAGCCAGACCGGGACAGGGAACACTGAAGCTTTCTTT. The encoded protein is CASSQTGTGNTEAFF. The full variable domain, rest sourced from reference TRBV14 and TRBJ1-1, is EAGVTQFPSHSVIEKGQTVTLRCDPISGHDNLYWYRRVMGKEIKFLLHFVKESKQDESGMPNNRFLAERTGGTYSTLKVQPAELEDSGVYFCASSQTGTGNTEAFFGQGTRLTVV.